Given below is one T cell receptor (beta chain) in context. These data come from a study of blood T cell repertoires in COVID-19. The data were produced by immunoSEQ multiplex PCR, yet TCRdb's version contains in-frame clones alone and is incomplete. The data show some 400,000 clones, with just under 90% seen just once and about 1.7% held by the top ten. The CDR3 runs to 16 residues. Germline V gene data show CDR1 as KGHDR and CDR2 as SFDVKD. V dropped 0 bases and J dropped 8 bases, with 18 bases sitting between them. Enrolled through a virtual design, the participants were between roughly 18 and 90 years of age and came from 24 US areas.

The specimen was PBMCs or T cells enriched from blood (not recorded which). This TCR was recovered from a young woman who had recovered from COVID-19. V is TRBV24-1 and J is TRBJ1-2; D is uncertain. In nucleotides, the CDR3 is TGTGCCACCAGTGATTTGCCCCGGTACTATTCCTGGGGCTACACCTTC. The encoded protein is CATSDLPRYYSWGYTF.